These T cell receptor beta chains were read from a single sample in a study of OX40 agonist ivuxolimab in advanced cancers. Profiled with immunoSEQ multiplex PCR; TCRdb holds only in-frame clones, not every one. This sample has fewer than 95,000 clones; 84% occur once, and the top ten carry 6.6%. The starting material was CD4+ or CD8+ T cells sorted from blood, obtained in a trial of the OX40 agonist ivuxolimab. Every receptor here comes from an adult with an advanced solid tumor such as melanoma, head and neck, liver or kidney cancer. Both conserved end residues are part of each CDR3. Fields, in order: V gene, D gene, clone size, J gene, CDR3 protein, CDR3 DNA. A D gene is named only where the DNA matches it firmly. A clone size is listed for some rows: how often the clone was seen (once, few, many), or a class if it is expanded.

V gene: TRBV7-2
D gene: NA
clone size: NA
J gene: TRBJ2-2
CDR3 protein: CASSAWDTNTGELFF
CDR3 DNA: TGTGCCAGCAGCGCCTGGGACACCAACACCGGGGAGCTGTTTTTT

V gene: TRBV6-5
D gene: TRBD1
clone size: once
J gene: TRBJ1-4
CDR3 protein: CASSGTGGQGEKLFF
CDR3 DNA: TGTGCCAGCAGTGGGACAGGGGGCCAGGGTGAAAAACTGTTTTTT

V gene: TRBV7-9
D gene: NA
clone size: NA
J gene: TRBJ1-1
CDR3 protein: CASSSSTGNTEAFF
CDR3 DNA: TGTGCCAGCAGCTCCTCGACAGGGAACACTGAAGCTTTCTTT

V gene: TRBV4-3
D gene: NA
clone size: NA
J gene: TRBJ1-1
CDR3 protein: CASSQDVGQVNTEAFF
CDR3 DNA: TGCGCCAGCAGCCAAGATGTGGGCCAGGTGAACACTGAAGCTTTCTTT

V gene: TRBV13
D gene: NA
clone size: NA
J gene: TRBJ2-1
CDR3 protein: CASSSADTGPHNEQFF
CDR3 DNA: TGTGCCAGCAGCTCGGCGGACACCGGGCCGCACAATGAGCAGTTCTTC

V gene: TRBV7-9
D gene: TRBD2
clone size: NA
J gene: TRBJ2-1
CDR3 protein: CASSLIAGGTNEQFF
CDR3 DNA: TGTGCCAGCAGCTTAATAGCGGGAGGAACCAATGAGCAGTTCTTC

V gene: TRBV5-6
D gene: NA
clone size: NA
J gene: TRBJ2-3
CDR3 protein: CASSLDSSTDTQYF
CDR3 DNA: TGTGCCAGCAGCTTGGACTCCAGCACAGATACGCAGTATTTT

V gene: TRBV27
D gene: NA
clone size: NA
J gene: TRBJ1-2
CDR3 protein: CASSKVPRDRLGYTF
CDR3 DNA: TGTGCCAGCAGTAAGGTCCCCAGGGACCGACTCGGCTACACCTTC

V gene: TRBV6-5
D gene: NA
clone size: NA
J gene: TRBJ2-5
CDR3 protein: CASSYGTDQETQYF
CDR3 DNA: TGTGCCAGCAGTTACGGTACTGACCAAGAGACCCAGTACTTC

V gene: TRBV28
D gene: TRBD1
clone size: NA
J gene: TRBJ2-1
CDR3 protein: CASSSPGTGAYNEQFF
CDR3 DNA: TGTGCCAGCAGCTCCCCCGGGACAGGGGCCTACAATGAGCAGTTCTTC

V gene: TRBV2
D gene: TRBD1
clone size: once
J gene: TRBJ2-7
CDR3 protein: CASSDLVTGAGEQYF
CDR3 DNA: TGTGCCAGCAGTGACCTTGTGACAGGGGCCGGCGAGCAGTACTTC

V gene: TRBV5-6
D gene: NA
clone size: once
J gene: TRBJ1-2
CDR3 protein: CASSLGYGYTF
CDR3 DNA: TGTGCCAGCAGCTTAGGCTATGGCTACACCTTC

V gene: TRBV19
D gene: NA
clone size: NA
J gene: TRBJ1-4
CDR3 protein: CASSSNEKLFF
CDR3 DNA: TGTGCCAGTAGTTCTAATGAAAAACTGTTTTTT

V gene: TRBV27
D gene: TRBD1
clone size: NA
J gene: TRBJ1-4
CDR3 protein: CASRQTGPQEKLFF
CDR3 DNA: TGTGCCAGCAGACAGACAGGGCCGCAAGAAAAACTGTTTTTT

V gene: TRBV30
D gene: NA
clone size: NA
J gene: TRBJ2-5
CDR3 protein: CAWSPEESNIPWEETQYF
CDR3 DNA: TGTGCCTGGAGCCCCGAAGAGTCAAACATACCCTGGGAAGAGACCCAGTACTTC

V gene: TRBV5-1
D gene: NA
clone size: NA
J gene: TRBJ1-3
CDR3 protein: CASSSTGSPNTIYF
CDR3 DNA: TGCGCCAGCAGCTCGACAGGTTCACCAAACACCATATATTTT

V gene: TRBV27
D gene: NA
clone size: NA
J gene: TRBJ2-3
CDR3 protein: CASSSRGRVNTQYF
CDR3 DNA: TGTGCCAGCAGTTCCAGGGGGAGGGTGAATACGCAGTATTTT

V gene: TRBV4-3
D gene: NA
clone size: NA
J gene: TRBJ2-3
CDR3 protein: CASSQDRVSTDTQYF
CDR3 DNA: TGCGCCAGCAGCCAAGATCGAGTCTCCACAGATACGCAGTATTTT

V gene: TRBV4-2
D gene: TRBD2
clone size: once
J gene: TRBJ2-3
CDR3 protein: CASSPPGITSGGTSDTQYF
CDR3 DNA: TGTGCCAGCAGCCCCCCTGGAATAACTAGCGGGGGGACCTCAGATACGCAGTATTTT

V gene: TRBV9
D gene: TRBD1
clone size: NA
J gene: TRBJ2-2
CDR3 protein: CASSGGQENTGELFF
CDR3 DNA: TGTGCCAGCAGCGGGGGACAGGAGAACACCGGGGAGCTGTTTTTT